Shown below are 10 T cell receptor beta chains from a single sample sequenced in a study of blood T cell repertoires in COVID-19. The assay was immunoSEQ multiplex PCR, and TCRdb's table has in-frame clones only and misses some. The repertoire has about 240,000 clones, approximately 83% of them found once; the top ten carry 2.5% to 3.5%. The sequenced sample was PBMCs or T cells enriched from blood (not recorded which). The receptors derive from a woman in her 40s with acute COVID-19.

The gene calls are TRBV7-8 and TRBJ1-6, with unresolved D. V was clipped by 3 bases and J by 5 bases, with 14 bases between them. The CDR3 runs 16 residues. Germline CDR1 reads SGHVS; CDR2 reads FQNEAQ. CDR3 protein: CASSFSTRGNNSPLHF. The CDR3 DNA follows: TGTGCCAGCAGCTTTAGTACCAGAGGAAATAATTCACCCCTCCACTTT.

The V call is TRBV21-1, the J call TRBJ1-1. TRBV21-1 is flagged as a pseudogene. CDR3 length equals 16 residues. The CDR3 sequence: CASSKVVGGASTEAFF. The DNA of the CDR3 is TGTGCCAGCAGCAAAGTAGTAGGGGGGGCGAGCACTGAAGCTTTCTTT.

About this clone: At one boundary the junction diverges from the germline segment, which might be a read error. The V gene is TRBV2, the J gene TRBJ1-2, with a tentative D call TRBD1 (6 bases). The CDR3 spans 14 residues. CDR1 and CDR2 from the germline V gene are SNHLY and FYNNEI. CDR3 in amino acids: CASREGGLRDGYTF. CDR3 nucleotides: TGTGCCAGCAGGGAAGGGGGACTTAGGGATGGCTACACCTTC.

The CDR3 loop is CASGFALAAYNEQFF. The CDR3 region has the DNA TGTGCCAGCGGGTTCGCGTTAGCGGCTTACAATGAGCAGTTCTTC. The chain recombines TRBV5-5 with TRBJ2-1; tentatively, D is TRBD2 (6 bases). Germline V gene sequence: CDR1 SGHKS, CDR2 YYEKEE (reference sequence). The CDR3 has 15 residues. Trimming removed 7 bases from V and 4 bases from J, with 18 bases in between.

The chain employs TRBV29-1 and TRBJ2-7, with 12 bases matching TRBD1. The CDR3 is 15 residues long. V shed 4 bases and J 5 bases; nucleotides not matched to a gene: 9. Per germline, CDR1 SQVTM and CDR2 ANQGSEA. The CDR3: CSVASWDRGLDEQYF. The CDR3 DNA reads as TGCAGCGTTGCCTCCTGGGACAGGGGGCTCGACGAGCAGTACTTC.

This clone turned up a few times. This chain uses TRBV7-2 with TRBJ2-2, with TRBD2 identical over 11 bases. The CDR3 length is 16 residues. Per germline, CDR1 SGHTA and CDR2 FQGNSA. V shed 3 bases and J 5 bases; nucleotides not matched to a gene: 5. CDR3 DNA: TGTGCCAGCAGCTTTACTAGCGGGAGCGCTACCGGGGAGCTGTTTTTT. Protein: CASSFTSGSATGELFF.

This sequence joins TRBV6-5 and TRBJ2-7; TRBD2 matches 8 bases. The CDR3 runs 14 residues. Germline V CDR1 and CDR2: MNHEY, SVGAGI. Trimming at V came to 7 bases and at J to 4 bases, leaving 9 bases not matched to a gene. Here the CDR3 DNA reads TGTGCCAGCAACCCCCGGGGGGGCCAGTACGAGCAGTACTTC. Protein: CASNPRGGQYEQYF.

The genes are TRBV7-2 and TRBJ1-4, with TRBD1 identical over 9 bases. With 5 bases clipped from V and 3 bases from J, the junction kept 4 bases outside the gene matches. This CDR3 has 15 residues. Germline assignment: CDR1 SGHTA and CDR2 FQGNSA. The DNA for the CDR3 is TGTGCCAGCAGCGCCACAGGGGGCTCTAATGAAAAACTGTTTTTT. Amino acid sequence: CASSATGGSNEKLFF.

The rearrangement uses TRBV29-1 and TRBJ2-7, with D possibly being TRBD1 (6 bases). V was cut by 6 bases and J by 6 bases, with 24 bases left in between. The germline CDR1 and CDR2 sequences are SQVTM and ANQGSEA. This CDR3 spans 15 amino acids. The CDR3 region is CSVTYTNRDFSEQYF. CDR3 nucleotides: TGCAGCGTGACCTACACCAACAGGGATTTCAGCGAGCAGTACTTC.

The genes are TRBV7-9 and TRBJ2-1, with D possibly TRBD1 on 6 matching bases. CDR1 and CDR2 from the germline V gene are SEHNR and FQNEAQ (reference sequence). V lost 5 bases, J lost 5 bases, and 10 bases lay in between. This CDR3 contains 13 residues. The chain's CDR3 is CASSLKGDNEQFF. The CDR3 DNA reads TGTGCCAGCAGCCTGAAGGGGGACAATGAGCAGTTCTTC.